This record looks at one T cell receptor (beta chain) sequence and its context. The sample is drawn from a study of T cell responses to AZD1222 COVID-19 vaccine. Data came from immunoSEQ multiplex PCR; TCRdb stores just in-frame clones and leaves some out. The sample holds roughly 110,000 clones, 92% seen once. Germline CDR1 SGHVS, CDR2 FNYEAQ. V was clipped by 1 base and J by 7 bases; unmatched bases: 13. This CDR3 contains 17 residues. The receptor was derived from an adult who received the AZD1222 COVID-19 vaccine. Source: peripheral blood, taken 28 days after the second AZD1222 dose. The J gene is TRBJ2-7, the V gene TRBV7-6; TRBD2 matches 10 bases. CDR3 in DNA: TGTGCCAGCAGCTTAGAGGTATCGAGCGGGAGGGCAAGTGAGCAGTACTTC. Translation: CASSLEVSSGRASEQYF.